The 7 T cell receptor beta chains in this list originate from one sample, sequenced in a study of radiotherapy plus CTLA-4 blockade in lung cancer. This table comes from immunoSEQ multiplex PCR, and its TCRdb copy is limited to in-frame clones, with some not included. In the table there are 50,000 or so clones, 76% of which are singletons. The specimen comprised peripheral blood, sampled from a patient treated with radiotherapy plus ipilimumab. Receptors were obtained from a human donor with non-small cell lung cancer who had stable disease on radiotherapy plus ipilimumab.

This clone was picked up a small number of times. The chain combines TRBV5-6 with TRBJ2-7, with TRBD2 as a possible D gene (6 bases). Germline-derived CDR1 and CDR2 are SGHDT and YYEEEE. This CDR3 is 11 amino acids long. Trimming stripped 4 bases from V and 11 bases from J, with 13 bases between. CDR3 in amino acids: CASSRGPGEYV. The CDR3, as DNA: TGTGCCAGCAGCCGGGGCCCGGGGGAGTACGTC.

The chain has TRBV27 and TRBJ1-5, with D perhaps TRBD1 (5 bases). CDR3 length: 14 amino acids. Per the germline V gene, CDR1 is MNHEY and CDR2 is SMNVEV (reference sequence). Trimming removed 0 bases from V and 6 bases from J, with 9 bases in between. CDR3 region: CASSLSGGSQPQHF. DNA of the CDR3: TGTGCCAGCAGTTTATCGGGGGGAAGTCAGCCCCAGCATTTT.

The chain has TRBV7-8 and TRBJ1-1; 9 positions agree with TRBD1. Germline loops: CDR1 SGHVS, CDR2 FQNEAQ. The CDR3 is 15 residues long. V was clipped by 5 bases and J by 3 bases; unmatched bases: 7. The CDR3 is CASSDGRTGDTEAFF. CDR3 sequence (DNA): TGTGCCAGCAGCGACGGCCGGACAGGGGACACTGAAGCTTTCTTT.

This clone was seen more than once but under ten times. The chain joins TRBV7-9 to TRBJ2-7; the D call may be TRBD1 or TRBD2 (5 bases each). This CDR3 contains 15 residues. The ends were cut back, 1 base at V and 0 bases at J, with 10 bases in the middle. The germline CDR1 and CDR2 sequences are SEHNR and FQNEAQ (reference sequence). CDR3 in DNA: TGTGCCAGCAGCTTAGAACGGGGCAACTCCTACGAGCAGTACTTC. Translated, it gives CASSLERGNSYEQYF.

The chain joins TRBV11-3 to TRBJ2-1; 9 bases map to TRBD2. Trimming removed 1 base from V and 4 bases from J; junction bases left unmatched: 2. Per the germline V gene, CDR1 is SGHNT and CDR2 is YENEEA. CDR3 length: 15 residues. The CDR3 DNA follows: TGTGCCAGCAGCTTAGGGCTAGCGGGGTACAATGAGCAGTTCTTC. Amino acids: CASSLGLAGYNEQFF.

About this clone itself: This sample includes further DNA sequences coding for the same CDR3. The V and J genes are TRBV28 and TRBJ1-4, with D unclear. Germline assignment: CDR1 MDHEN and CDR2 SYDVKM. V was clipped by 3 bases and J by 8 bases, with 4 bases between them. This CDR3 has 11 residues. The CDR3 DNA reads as TGTGCCAGCAGTTTTGACGAAAAACTGTTTTTT. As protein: CASSFDEKLFF.

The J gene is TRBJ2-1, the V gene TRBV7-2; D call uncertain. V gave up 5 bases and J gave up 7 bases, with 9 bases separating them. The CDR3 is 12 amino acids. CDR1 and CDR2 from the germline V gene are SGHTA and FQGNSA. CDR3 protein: CASSPAINEQFF. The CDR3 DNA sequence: TGTGCCAGCAGCCCCGCGATAAATGAGCAGTTCTTC. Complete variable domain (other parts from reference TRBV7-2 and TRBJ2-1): GAGVSQSPSNKVTEKGKDVELRCDPISGHTALYWYRQSLGQGLEFLIYFQGNSAPDKSGLPSDRFSAERTGGSVSTLTIQRTQQEDSAVYLCASSPAINEQFFGPGTRLTVL.